These 7 T cell receptor beta chains were sequenced from one sample in a study of cytomegalovirus exposure and HLA in healthy donors. Both 60 Vbeta primers and 13 Jbeta primers went into the PCR. The table came from immunoSEQ multiplex PCR; TCRdb's copy has only in-frame clones and leaves some out. The table for this sample gives approximately 110,000 clones. Input material: PBMCs. The receptors come from a man younger than 30 in good health and CMV-seronegative.

The V gene is TRBV7-6, the J gene TRBJ2-1; perhaps TRBD2 as D (6 bases). Looked up from germline, CDR1 is SGHVS and CDR2 is FNYEAQ. The V end was cut by 4 bases, the J end by 6 bases, with 13 bases between. This CDR3 region has 14 residues. The CDR3: CASSSTGLSNEQFF. The CDR3 coding sequence is TGTGCCAGCAGCTCGACGGGACTCTCCAATGAGCAGTTCTTC. The full variable domain, in which reference TRBV7-6 and TRBJ2-1 provide the parts outside the CDR3, is GAGVSQSPRYKVTKRGQDVALRCDPISGHVSLYWYRQALGQGPEFLTYFNYEAQQDKSGLPNDRFSAERPEGSISTLTIQRTEQRDSAMYRCASSSTGLSNEQFFGPGTRLTVL.

The chain combines TRBV5-6 with TRBJ2-1; TRBD1 aligns across 10 bases. Losses at the gene ends were 0 bases for V and 15 bases for J; bases not matched to a gene: 3. The CDR3 covers 12 residues. Germline CDR1 SGHDT, CDR2 YYEEEE. CDR3 nucleotide sequence: TGTGCCAGCAGCTTGGGGACAGGGGGGTGGTTCTTC. This sequence encodes CASSLGTGGWFF.

The CDR3 sequence is CASSEASGGARVTGELFF. The CDR3 bases are TGTGCCAGCAGTGAGGCTAGCGGGGGCGCCCGGGTGACCGGGGAGCTGTTTTTT. This rearrangement joins TRBV6-1 to TRBJ2-2; TRBD2 matches 10 bases. The CDR3 length is 18 residues. V was clipped by 3 bases and J by 5 bases; unmatched bases: 12. CDR1 MNHNS and CDR2 SASEGT come from the germline V gene.

The chain recombines TRBV5-4 with TRBJ2-7; D uncertain. V was pared by 4 bases and J by 3 bases, with 5 bases between. The CDR3 is 11 residues long. Germline CDR1 is SGHNT and CDR2 is YYREEE (reference sequence). The DNA of the CDR3 is TGTGCCAGCAGCCAGTACTACGAGCAGTACTTC. This gives the protein CASSQYYEQYF.

CDR3 nucleotide sequence: TGTGCCAGCAGCCTATTAGCGGGGGGGGTTGGGAATGAGCAGTTCTTC. Translation: CASSLLAGGVGNEQFF. The V call is TRBV7-3, the J call TRBJ2-1; 11 bases line up with TRBD2. The CDR3 extends over 16 amino acids. The germline gives CDR1 SGHTA, CDR2 FQGTGA. Trimming cost V 5 bases and J 7 bases; bases outside gene matches: 10.

This chain uses TRBV9 with TRBJ1-2, with 8 bases matching TRBD1. Germline V gene lookup returns CDR1 SGDLS and CDR2 YYNGEE. After removal of 3 bases from V and 2 bases from J, the junction contained 6 bases not matched to a gene. The CDR3 is 15 residues long. This CDR3 is CASSAGQGPNYGYTF. The CDR3 nucleotides read TGTGCCAGCAGCGCCGGACAGGGACCAAACTATGGCTACACCTTC. Combining the CDR3 with reference TRBV9 and TRBJ1-2 gives the whole variable domain DSGVTQTPKHLITATGQRVTLRCSPRSGDLSVYWYQQSLDQGLQFLIQYYNGEERAKGNILERFSAQQFPDLHSELNLSSLELGDSALYFCASSAGQGPNYGYTFGSGTRLTVV.

The rearrangement uses TRBV28 and TRBJ1-1; maybe TRBD1 (5 bases). Trimming pared 8 bases from V and 5 bases from J, leaving 15 bases between. Per the germline V gene, CDR1 is MDHEN and CDR2 is SYDVKM. The CDR3 has 13 amino acids. As DNA, the CDR3 is TGTGCCAGCTCCAGGGAGCGGGGGACTGAAGCTTTCTTT. Its protein product is CASSRERGTEAFF.